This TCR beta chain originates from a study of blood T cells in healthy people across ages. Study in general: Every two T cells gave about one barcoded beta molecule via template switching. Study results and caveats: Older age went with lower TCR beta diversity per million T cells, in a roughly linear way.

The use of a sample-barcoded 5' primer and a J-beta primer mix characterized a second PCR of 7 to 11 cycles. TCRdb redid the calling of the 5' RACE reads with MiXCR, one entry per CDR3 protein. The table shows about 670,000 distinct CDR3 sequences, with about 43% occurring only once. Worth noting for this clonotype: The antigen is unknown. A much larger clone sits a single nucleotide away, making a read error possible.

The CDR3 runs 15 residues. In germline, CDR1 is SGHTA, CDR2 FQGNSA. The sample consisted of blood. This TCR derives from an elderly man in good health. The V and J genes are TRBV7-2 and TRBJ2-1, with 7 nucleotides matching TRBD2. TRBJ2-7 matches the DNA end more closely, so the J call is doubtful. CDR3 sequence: CASGRAFDPYNEQYF. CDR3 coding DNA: TGTGCCAGCGGGAGGGCCTTCGACCCCTACAATGAGCAGTACTTC.